One and the same sample provided the 4 T cell receptor beta chains below, sequenced in a study of blood T cell repertoires in COVID-19. Sequenced by immunoSEQ multiplex PCR; TCRdb stores in-frame clones only, minus some. The data hold about 240,000 clones, with about 82% observed a single time. The sequenced sample consisted of peripheral blood. These receptor sequences come from a man older than 75 with acute or convalescent COVID-19.

The chain couples TRBV6-4 to TRBJ1-2; tentatively, D is TRBD1 (6 bases). Trimming removed 4 bases from V and 0 bases from J, with 12 bases in between. The CDR3 totals 15 residues. CDR1 is MRHNA and CDR2 is SNTAGT in the germline V gene. The chain's CDR3 is CASSVPDSTNYGYTF. CDR3 DNA sequence: TGTGCCAGCAGTGTCCCGGACAGCACTAACTATGGCTACACCTTC.

The chain uses TRBV11-2 and TRBJ2-3, with unresolved D. V was pared by 3 bases and J by 3 bases, with 4 bases between. This CDR3 is 12 amino acids long. In germline, CDR1 is SGHAT, CDR2 FQNNGV. CDR3 nucleotides: TGTGCCAGCAGCTTTTCGACAGATACGCAGTATTTT. This codes for CASSFSTDTQYF.

The rearrangement joins TRBV15 to TRBJ1-1, with D possibly matching TRBD1 (5 bases). V dropped 3 bases and J dropped 1 base, with 6 bases sitting between them. This CDR3 spans 13 amino acids. The germline V gene has CDR1 LNHNV and CDR2 YYDKDF (reference sequence). CDR3 protein: CATSRGQNTEAFF. Here the CDR3 DNA reads TGTGCCACCAGCAGGGGGCAGAACACTGAAGCTTTCTTT.

This clone was found once. This chain joins TRBV9 and TRBJ1-2, with D possibly TRBD1 on 6 matching bases. Germline values: CDR1 SGDLS, CDR2 YYNGEE. V was pared by 6 bases and J by 1 base, with 16 bases between. The CDR3 length is 15 residues. The DNA for the CDR3 is TGTGCCAGCAACAATCATTTACAGGGTAACTATGGCTACACCTTC. It yields the protein CASNNHLQGNYGYTF. Looking up the rest from reference TRBV9 and TRBJ1-2 gives the full variable domain: DSGVTQTPKHLITATGQRVTLRCSPRSGDLSVYWYQQSLDQGLQFLIQYYNGEERAKGNILERFSAQQFPDLHSELNLSSLELGDSALYFCASNNHLQGNYGYTFGSGTRLTVV.